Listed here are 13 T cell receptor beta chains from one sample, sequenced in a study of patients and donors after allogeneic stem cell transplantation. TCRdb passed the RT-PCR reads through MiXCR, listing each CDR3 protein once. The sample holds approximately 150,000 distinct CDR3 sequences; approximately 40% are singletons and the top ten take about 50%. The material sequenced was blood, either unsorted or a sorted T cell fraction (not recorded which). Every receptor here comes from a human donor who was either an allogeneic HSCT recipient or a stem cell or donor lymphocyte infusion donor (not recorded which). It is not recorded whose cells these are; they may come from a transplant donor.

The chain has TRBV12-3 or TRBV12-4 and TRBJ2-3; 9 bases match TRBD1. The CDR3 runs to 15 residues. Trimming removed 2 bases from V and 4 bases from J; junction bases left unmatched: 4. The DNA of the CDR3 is TGTGCCAGCAGTTTAAGGACAGGGGTGGCAGATACGCAGTATTTT. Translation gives CASSLRTGVADTQYF.

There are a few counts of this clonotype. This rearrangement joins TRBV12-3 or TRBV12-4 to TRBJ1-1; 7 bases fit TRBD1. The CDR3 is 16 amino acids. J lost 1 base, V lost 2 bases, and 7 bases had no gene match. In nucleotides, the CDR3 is TGTGCCAGCAGTTTAAGTCGGGACAGATCGAACACTGAAGCTTTCTTT. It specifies CASSLSRDRSNTEAFF.

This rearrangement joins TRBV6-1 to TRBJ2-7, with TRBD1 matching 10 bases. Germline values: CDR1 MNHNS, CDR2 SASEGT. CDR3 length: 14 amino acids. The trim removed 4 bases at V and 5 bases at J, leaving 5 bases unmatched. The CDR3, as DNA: TGTGCCAGCAGTGGACAGGGGGCGCGGGACGAGCAGTACGTC. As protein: CASSGQGARDEQYV.

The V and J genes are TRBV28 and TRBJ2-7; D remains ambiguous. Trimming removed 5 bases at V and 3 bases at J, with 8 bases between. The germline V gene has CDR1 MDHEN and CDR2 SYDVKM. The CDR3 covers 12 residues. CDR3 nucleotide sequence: TGTGCCAGCAGTCGGCTTTACTACGAGCAGTACGTC. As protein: CASSRLYYEQYV.

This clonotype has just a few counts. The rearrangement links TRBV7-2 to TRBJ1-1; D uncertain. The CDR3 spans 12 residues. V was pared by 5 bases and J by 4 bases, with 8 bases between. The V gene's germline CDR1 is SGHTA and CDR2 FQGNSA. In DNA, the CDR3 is TGTGCCAGCAGCAGCCGTTCCACTGAAGCTTTCTTT. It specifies CASSSRSTEAFF.

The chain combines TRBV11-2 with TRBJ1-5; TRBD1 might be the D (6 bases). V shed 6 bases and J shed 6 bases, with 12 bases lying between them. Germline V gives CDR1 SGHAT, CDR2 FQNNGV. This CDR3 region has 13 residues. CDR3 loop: CASRGGAGQPQHF. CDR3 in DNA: TGTGCCAGCAGAGGGGGGGCAGGTCAGCCCCAGCATTTT.

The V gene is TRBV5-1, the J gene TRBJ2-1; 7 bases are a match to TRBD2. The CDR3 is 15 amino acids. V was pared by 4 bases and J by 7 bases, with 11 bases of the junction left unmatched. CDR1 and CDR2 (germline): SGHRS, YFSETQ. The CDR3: CASSPMGWRGNEQFF. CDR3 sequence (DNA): TGCGCCAGCAGCCCGATGGGGTGGCGGGGGAATGAGCAGTTCTTC.

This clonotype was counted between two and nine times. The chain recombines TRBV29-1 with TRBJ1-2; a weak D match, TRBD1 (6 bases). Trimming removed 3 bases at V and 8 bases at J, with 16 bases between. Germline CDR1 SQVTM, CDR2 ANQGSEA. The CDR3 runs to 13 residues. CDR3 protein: CSVEGAAVWGYTF. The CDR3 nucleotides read TGCAGCGTTGAGGGGGCGGCGGTTTGGGGCTACACCTTC.

In nucleotides, the CDR3 is TGTGCCAGCAGCTTAAACAGGGGGGAGACCCAGTACTTC. Protein: CASSLNRGETQYF. The chain employs TRBV7-3 and TRBJ2-5; 8 bases agree with TRBD1. The CDR3 totals 13 residues. Trimming removed 1 base from V and 5 bases from J; junction bases left unmatched: 0. Germline V gives CDR1 SGHTA, CDR2 FQGTGA.

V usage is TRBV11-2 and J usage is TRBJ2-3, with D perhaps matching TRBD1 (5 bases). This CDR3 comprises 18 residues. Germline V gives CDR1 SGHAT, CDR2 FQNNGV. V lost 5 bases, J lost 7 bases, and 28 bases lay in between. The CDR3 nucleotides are TGTGCCAGCAGCGCCAATTTCGCACGAGAAGGGCCAGGGTATACGCAGTATTTT. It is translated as CASSANFAREGPGYTQYF.

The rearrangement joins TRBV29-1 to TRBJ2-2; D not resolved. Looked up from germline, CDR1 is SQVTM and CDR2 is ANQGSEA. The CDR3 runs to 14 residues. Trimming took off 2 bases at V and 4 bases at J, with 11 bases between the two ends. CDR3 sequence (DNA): TGCAGCGTTGAACTTGGGGTCCCCACCGGGGAGCTGTTTTTT. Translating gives CSVELGVPTGELFF.

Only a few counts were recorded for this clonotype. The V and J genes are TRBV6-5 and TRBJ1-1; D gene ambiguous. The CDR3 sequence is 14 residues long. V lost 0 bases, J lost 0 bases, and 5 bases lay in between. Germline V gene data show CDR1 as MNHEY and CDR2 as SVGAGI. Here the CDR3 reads CASSYSMVNTEAFF. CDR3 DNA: TGTGCCAGCAGTTACTCGATGGTGAACACTGAAGCTTTCTTT.

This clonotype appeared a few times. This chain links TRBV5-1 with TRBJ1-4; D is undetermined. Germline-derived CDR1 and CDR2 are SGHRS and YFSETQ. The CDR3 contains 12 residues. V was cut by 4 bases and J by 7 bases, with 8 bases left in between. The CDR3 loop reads CASSLNGEKLFF. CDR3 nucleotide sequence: TGCGCCAGCAGCCTAAATGGTGAAAAACTGTTTTTT.